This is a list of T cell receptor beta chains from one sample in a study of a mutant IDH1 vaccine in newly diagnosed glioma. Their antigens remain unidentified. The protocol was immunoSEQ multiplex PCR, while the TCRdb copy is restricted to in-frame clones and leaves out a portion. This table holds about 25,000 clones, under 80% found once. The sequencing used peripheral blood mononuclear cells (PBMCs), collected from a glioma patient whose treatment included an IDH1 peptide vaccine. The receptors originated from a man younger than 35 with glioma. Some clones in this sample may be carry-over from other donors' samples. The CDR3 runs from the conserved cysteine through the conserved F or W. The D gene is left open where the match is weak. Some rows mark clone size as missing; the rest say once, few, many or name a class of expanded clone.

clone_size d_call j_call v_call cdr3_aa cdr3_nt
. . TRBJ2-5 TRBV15 CATSRDGGWKTQYF TGTGCCACCAGCAGAGATGGGGGTTGGAAGACCCAGTACTTC
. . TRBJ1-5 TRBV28 CASSSGGAGNQPQHF TGTGCCAGCAGCTCAGGAGGCGCTGGCAATCAGCCCCAGCATTTT
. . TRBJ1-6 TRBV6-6 CASSPPDRLNSPLHF TGTGCCAGCAGTCCACCCGACAGATTGAATTCACCCCTCCACTTT
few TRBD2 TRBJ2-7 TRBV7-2 CASSYGLAGRGEQYF TGTGCCAGCAGCTACGGACTAGCGGGGCGAGGCGAGCAGTACTTC
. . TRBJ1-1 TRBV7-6 CASSRTANTEAFF TGTGCCAGCAGTCGGACGGCAAACACTGAAGCTTTCTTT
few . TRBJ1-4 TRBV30 CAWSVRRATNEKLFF TGTGCCTGGAGTGTACGAAGGGCAACTAATGAAAAACTGTTTTTT
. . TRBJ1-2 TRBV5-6 CASSLPGQGNYGYTF TGTGCCAGCAGCTTGCCGGGGCAGGGTAACTATGGCTACACCTTC
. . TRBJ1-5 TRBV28 CASSWEKGDRKDQPQHF TGTGCCAGCAGTTGGGAGAAGGGGGACCGGAAGGATCAGCCCCAGCATTTT
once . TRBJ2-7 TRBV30 CAWGYIGPGEQYF TGTGCCTGGGGATATATCGGGCCCGGCGAGCAGTACTTC
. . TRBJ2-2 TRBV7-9 CASSFKGRIGELFF TGTGCCAGCAGCTTTAAAGGGAGGATCGGGGAGCTGTTTTTT
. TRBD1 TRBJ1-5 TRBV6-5 CASSPGQGYQPQHF TGTGCCAGCAGTCCGGGACAGGGGTATCAGCCCCAGCATTTT
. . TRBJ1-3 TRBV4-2 CASSPDIGNTIYF TGTGCCAGCAGCCCGGACATTGGAAACACCATATATTTT
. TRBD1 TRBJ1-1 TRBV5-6 CASSLEGAGDTEAFF TGTGCCAGCAGCTTGGAGGGGGCGGGTGACACTGAAGCTTTCTTT
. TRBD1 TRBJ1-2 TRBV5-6 CASSYGQGVVGGYTF TGTGCCAGCAGCTACGGACAGGGGGTCGTGGGAGGCTACACCTTC
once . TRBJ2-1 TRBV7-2 CASSFWFSLYNEQFF TGTGCCAGCAGCTTTTGGTTTTCCCTCTACAATGAGCAGTTCTTC
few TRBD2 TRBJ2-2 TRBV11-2 CASSSGLAPPPRTGELFF TGTGCCAGCAGCTCCGGACTAGCGCCCCCCCCTAGGACCGGGGAGCTGTTTTTT
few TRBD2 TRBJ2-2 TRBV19 CASSPKVGGTGELFF TGTGCCAGTAGTCCCAAGGTGGGGGGGACCGGGGAGCTGTTTTTT
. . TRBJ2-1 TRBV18 CASSPRQETYNEQFF TGTGCCAGCTCACCACGGCAGGAAACCTACAATGAGCAGTTCTTC
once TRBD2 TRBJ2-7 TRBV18 CASSRGGGAYEQYF TGTGCCAGCTCACGCGGCGGGGGGGCCTACGAGCAGTACTTC
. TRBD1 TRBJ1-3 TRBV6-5 CASSYSDRAGNTIYF TGTGCCAGCAGTTACTCTGACAGGGCCGGAAACACCATATATTTT
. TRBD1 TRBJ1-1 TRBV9 CASSPPGQGSNTEAFF TGTGCCAGCAGCCCCCCGGGACAGGGTTCGAACACTGAAGCTTTCTTT
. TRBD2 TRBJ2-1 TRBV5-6 CASSLDSGRSNEQFF TGTGCCAGCAGCTTGGATAGCGGGAGATCTAATGAGCAGTTCTTC
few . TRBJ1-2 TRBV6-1 CASSEDEGSRGYTF TGTGCCAGCAGTGAAGATGAGGGGTCGAGAGGCTACACCTTC
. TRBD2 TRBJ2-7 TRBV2 CATTRRRTSIYEQYF TGTGCCACGACTCGAAGGAGGACTAGCATCTACGAGCAGTACTTC
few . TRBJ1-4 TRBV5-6 CASSLNEKLFF TGTGCCAGCAGCCTGAATGAAAAACTGTTTTTT
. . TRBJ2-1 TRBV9 CASSVDRSNEQFF TGTGCCAGCAGCGTAGATCGGTCCAACGAGCAGTTCTTC
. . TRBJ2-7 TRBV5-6 CASSLGQTNEQYF TGTGCCAGCAGCTTGGGCCAGACTAACGAGCAGTACTTC
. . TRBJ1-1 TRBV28 CASSTHTMNTEAFF TGTGCCAGCAGTACCCATACCATGAACACTGAAGCTTTCTTT
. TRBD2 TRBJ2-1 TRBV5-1 CASSASSGTYNEQFF TGCGCCAGCAGCGCCTCTAGCGGGACCTACAATGAGCAGTTCTTC
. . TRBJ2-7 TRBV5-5 CASSLAGITNEQYF TGTGCCAGCAGCTTGGCCGGCATTACCAACGAGCAGTACTTC
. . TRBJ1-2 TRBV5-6 CASSLGIGANYGYTF TGTGCCAGCAGCTTGGGGATTGGGGCTAACTATGGCTACACCTTC
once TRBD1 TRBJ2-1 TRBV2 CASRAGTGRNEQFF TGTGCCAGCAGGGCCGGGACAGGGCGTAATGAGCAGTTCTTC
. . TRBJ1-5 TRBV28 CASSPNGALYSNQPQHF TGTGCCAGCAGTCCGAATGGGGCTCTCTATAGCAATCAGCCCCAGCATTTT
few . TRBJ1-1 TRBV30 CAWTRVEAFF TGTGCCTGGACCAGAGTCGAAGCTTTCTTT
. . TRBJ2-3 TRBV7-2 CASSSDYAGWEVLADTQYF TGTGCCAGCAGCTCGGACTATGCCGGGTGGGAGGTTCTCGCAGATACGCAGTATTTT
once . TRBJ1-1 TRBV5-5 CASSLVLNTEAFF TGTGCCAGCAGCTTGGTCCTGAACACTGAAGCTTTCTTT
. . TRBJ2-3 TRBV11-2 CASSSEGLTDTQYF TGTGCCAGCAGCTCCGAAGGGCTCACAGATACGCAGTATTTT
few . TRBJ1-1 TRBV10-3 CAISGGGRQDTEAFF TGTGCCATCAGTGGAGGAGGGAGGCAGGACACTGAAGCTTTCTTT